These 30 T cell receptor beta chains were all obtained from the same sample, sequenced in a study of T cell changes during pregnancy in multiple sclerosis. TCRdb keeps only in-frame clones here, not all; method: immunoSEQ multiplex PCR. The sample lists 43,000 or so clones, roughly 90% occurring once. Sequencing was done on a sample of PBMCs (not recorded whether the cells were cultured). The receptors here all came from a female donor with multiple sclerosis, enrolled in a pregnancy study.

In the case of this clone: Other nucleotide sequences in the sample specify the same CDR3. The V and J genes are TRBV10-2 and TRBJ1-4; D unresolved. Germline CDR1 and CDR2: WSHSY and SAAADI. The CDR3 is made up of 14 amino acids. V was clipped by 4 bases and J by 1 base, with 7 bases between them. The DNA for the CDR3 is TGCGCCAGCAGTGGTGAAAAAACTAATGAAAAACTGTTTTTT. Its translation: CASSGEKTNEKLFF.

The gene calls are TRBV7-9 and TRBJ2-3, with D perhaps assigned TRBD1 or TRBD2 (5 bases each). The germline V gene has CDR1 SEHNR and CDR2 FQNEAQ (reference sequence). The V end lost 5 bases, the J end lost 5 bases, and 17 bases lay between the germline ends. The CDR3 contains 15 residues. CDR3 loop: CASSPEGTLVDTQYF. In DNA, the CDR3 is TGTGCCAGCAGCCCAGAGGGGACGTTGGTAGATACGCAGTATTTT.

This chain joins TRBV4-1 and TRBJ2-1; D ambiguous. V was shortened by 1 base and J by 11 bases, with 9 bases between the two germline ends. CDR1 MGHRA and CDR2 YSYEKL come from the germline V gene. This CDR3 region has 12 residues. Written as DNA, the CDR3 is TGCGCCAGCAGCCAAGTGGGTGCCAAGCAGTTCTTC. This codes for CASSQVGAKQFF.

The genes are TRBV2 and TRBJ2-2; a possible D gene is TRBD2 (6 bases). Germline V CDR1 and CDR2: SNHLY, FYNNEI. CDR3 length: 16 residues. The germline V and J ends were trimmed by 7 bases and 1 base, with 16 bases remaining between them. The CDR3 sequence is CASTRGGRGNTGELFF. CDR3 in DNA: TGTGCCAGCACGAGAGGAGGGAGAGGGAACACCGGGGAGCTGTTTTTT. Drawing the rest from reference TRBV2 and TRBJ2-2, the complete variable domain is EPEVTQTPSHQVTQMGQEVILRCVPISNHLYFYWYRQILGQKVEFLVSFYNNEISEKSEIFDDQFSVERPDGSNFTLKIRSTKLEDSAMYFCASTRGGRGNTGELFFGEGSRLTVL.

The J gene is TRBJ1-3, the V gene TRBV19, with 8 positions matching TRBD1. The CDR3 runs to 15 residues. V lost 5 bases, J lost 0 bases, and 3 bases stayed unmatched. The germline V gene encodes CDR1 LNHDA and CDR2 SQIVND (reference sequence). The CDR3 nucleotides are TGTGCCAGTAGTCCGGGACAGGCCTCTGGAAACACCATATATTTT. It is translated as CASSPGQASGNTIYF.

This clone has a single count. V is TRBV5-1 and J is TRBJ2-7; TRBD1 agrees at 11 bases. The CDR3 runs to 16 residues. Trimming cost V 0 bases and J 3 bases; bases outside gene matches: 5. Germline values: CDR1 SGHRS, CDR2 YFSETQ. The CDR3 is CASSLAPGQGVYEQYF. In DNA, the CDR3 is TGCGCCAGCAGCTTGGCCCCGGGACAGGGGGTCTACGAGCAGTACTTC.

The rearrangement uses TRBV6-4 and TRBJ1-2, with a tentative D call TRBD1 (6 bases). Germline V lookup: CDR1 MRHNA, CDR2 SNTAGT. V lost 10 bases and J lost 0, with 21 bases in between. This CDR3 is 16 amino acids long. The CDR3 region is CANSMGAGKANYGYTF. Here the CDR3 DNA reads TGTGCCAACTCCATGGGGGCAGGGAAAGCTAACTATGGCTACACCTTC.

The V and J genes are TRBV19 and TRBJ2-1; tentative D call: TRBD2 (6 bases). Between the trimmed V and J ends, which lost 1 base and 4 bases, there was a span of 11 bases. The CDR3 contains 15 residues. Per germline, CDR1 LNHDA and CDR2 SQIVND (reference sequence). The CDR3 bases are TGTGCCAGTAGTATAGCGGCGGGGATTTACAATGAGCAGTTCTTC. Its protein product is CASSIAAGIYNEQFF.

The chain is built from TRBV29-1 and TRBJ2-1; 11 bases line up with TRBD2. The junction had 4 bases not matched to a gene; V was cut back by 4 bases and J by 5 bases. Germline V gives CDR1 SQVTM, CDR2 ANQGSEA. The CDR3 is 14 residues long. CDR3 DNA sequence: TGCAGCGTTGTGATTAGCGGGAGGGACAATGAGCAGTTCTTC. Its translation: CSVVISGRDNEQFF.

V is TRBV2 and J is TRBJ1-1, with D possibly being TRBD1 (5 bases). Germline-derived CDR1 and CDR2 are SNHLY and FYNNEI. The CDR3 totals 14 residues. The V and J ends lost 5 bases and 5 bases respectively, with 15 bases between them. In DNA, the CDR3 is TGTGCCAGCAGTAATCCCCCGGGGGGAACTGAAGCTTTCTTT. This sequence encodes CASSNPPGGTEAFF.

The table lists this clone with a few counts. The V call is TRBV7-8, the J call TRBJ2-3, with 14 nucleotides matching TRBD2. CDR3 length equals 17 residues. Per germline, CDR1 SGHVS and CDR2 FQNEAQ. V shed 3 bases, J shed 1 base, and the junction held 3 bases outside the gene matches. Written as DNA, the CDR3 is TGTGCCAGCAGCTTCAGGACTAGCGGGAGGCGCACAGATACGCAGTATTTT. Translated, it gives CASSFRTSGRRTDTQYF.

The V and J genes are TRBV19 and TRBJ1-2; 8 nucleotides match TRBD1. J was trimmed by 4 bases and V by 1 base; bases with no gene match: 20. This CDR3 contains 20 residues. The germline V gene has CDR1 LNHDA and CDR2 SQIVND (reference sequence). The CDR3 loop is CASSIAPLPRTGIVPYGYTF. The CDR3 DNA sequence: TGTGCCAGTAGTATAGCCCCACTTCCCAGGACAGGGATTGTTCCCTATGGCTACACCTTC.

This rearrangement joins TRBV2 to TRBJ1-1; a possible D gene is TRBD1 (5 bases). V dropped 5 bases and J dropped 1 base, with 8 bases sitting between them. CDR1 is SNHLY and CDR2 is FYNNEI in the germline V gene. The CDR3 consists of 13 residues. DNA for the CDR3: TGTGCCAGCAGTCGGGACGGGAACACTGAAGCTTTCTTT. Translating it yields CASSRDGNTEAFF. The whole variable domain, remainder taken from reference TRBV2 and TRBJ1-1, is EPEVTQTPSHQVTQMGQEVILRCVPISNHLYFYWYRQILGQKVEFLVSFYNNEISEKSEIFDDQFSVERPDGSNFTLKIRSTKLEDSAMYFCASSRDGNTEAFFGQGTRLTVV.

The V gene is TRBV9, the J gene TRBJ2-7; TRBD1 might be the D (5 bases). Germline V lookup: CDR1 SGDLS, CDR2 YYNGEE. V gave up 3 bases and J gave up 0 bases, with 13 bases separating them. This CDR3 contains 15 residues. The CDR3 nucleotides are TGTGCCAGCAGCGGAACAGGTTTCAGCTCCTACGAGCAGTACTTC. Protein product: CASSGTGFSSYEQYF.

This clone was recorded a few times. The rearrangement uses TRBV11-2 and TRBJ2-3, with a possible D match to TRBD2 (5 bases). Germline assignment: CDR1 SGHAT and CDR2 FQNNGV. Trimming took 3 bases from V and 5 from J, leaving 18 bases between them. The CDR3 is 16 residues long. This CDR3 is CASSFNSDQAGDTQYF. The CDR3 nucleotides are TGTGCCAGCAGCTTTAATAGCGACCAGGCCGGAGATACGCAGTATTTT.

This chain uses TRBV6-7 with TRBJ2-7; no clear D gene. TRBV6-7 is known as an ORF, though its function is uncertain. The CDR3 extends over 15 amino acids. Trimming shortened V by 7 bases and J by 1 base, and 17 bases separated the two germline ends. The CDR3 coding sequence is TGTGCCAGCAAGAAGGCCGACCTTATATCCTACGAGCAGTACTTC. Encoded protein: CASKKADLISYEQYF.

V is TRBV5-1 and J is TRBJ2-7; 8 bases are shared with TRBD1. Trimming removed 0 bases from V and 5 bases from J; junction bases left unmatched: 4. Germline values: CDR1 SGHRS, CDR2 YFSETQ. This CDR3 comprises 14 residues. The CDR3 reads CASSLGSGGDEQYF. The CDR3, as DNA: TGCGCCAGCAGCTTGGGATCAGGGGGCGACGAGCAGTACTTC.

The genes are TRBV7-6 and TRBJ2-7; maybe TRBD1 (5 bases). There are 14 residues in the CDR3. Germline CDR1 and CDR2: SGHVS and FNYEAQ. V shed 2 bases and J shed 1 base, with 9 bases lying between them. In DNA form, the CDR3 reads TGTGCCAGCAGCTTAAAGGGGCTATCCTACGAGCAGTACTTC. This gives the protein CASSLKGLSYEQYF.

The chain is built from TRBV28 and TRBJ2-5, with D perhaps TRBD2 (5 bases). The CDR3 loop spans 16 amino acids. Per germline, CDR1 MDHEN and CDR2 SYDVKM. The V end was cut by 0 bases, the J end by 1 base, with 12 bases between. CDR3 region: CASSLWESGPQETQYF. DNA of the CDR3: TGTGCCAGCAGTTTATGGGAGAGCGGCCCCCAAGAGACCCAGTACTTC.

V is TRBV5-1 and J is TRBJ2-2; D might be TRBD2 (6 bases). Germline loops: CDR1 SGHRS, CDR2 YFSETQ. Trimming left V 7 bases short and J 3 bases short, with 10 bases between. This CDR3 region has 13 residues. Here the CDR3 reads CASRWGDTGELFF. The CDR3 DNA reads TGCGCCAGCCGCTGGGGGGACACCGGGGAGCTGTTTTTT.

V is TRBV4-1 and J is TRBJ1-2; D not resolved. The V end was cut by 2 bases, the J end by 4 bases, with 5 bases between. Germline V lookup: CDR1 MGHRA, CDR2 YSYEKL. This CDR3 has 12 residues. The CDR3 DNA sequence: TGCGCCAGCAGCCAAATGGGCTATGGCTACACCTTC. Residues: CASSQMGYGYTF.

This sequence joins TRBV29-1 and TRBJ2-1, with TRBD2 matching 7 bases. This CDR3 contains 15 residues. The germline V gene has CDR1 SQVTM and CDR2 ANQGSEA. V was clipped by 3 bases and J by 0 bases; unmatched bases: 5. The CDR3 region has the DNA TGCAGCGTTGATCTAGCGGATAGCTCCTACAATGAGCAGTTCTTC. It is translated as CSVDLADSSYNEQFF.

V is TRBV4-3 and J is TRBJ1-4; D is undetermined. With 0 bases removed from V and 7 bases from J, the gap between germline ends came to 6 bases. Germline loops: CDR1 LGHNA, CDR2 YSLEER. The CDR3 runs to 13 residues. For the CDR3, the DNA is TGCGCCAGCAGCCAAGAGTTGGGTGAAAAACTGTTTTTT. It specifies CASSQELGEKLFF.

The chain employs TRBV9 and TRBJ2-1; D possibly corresponds to TRBD2 (5 bases). The CDR3 covers 19 residues. Per germline, CDR1 SGDLS and CDR2 YYNGEE. The V end lost 0 bases, the J end lost 2 bases, and 21 bases lay between the germline ends. CDR3 coding DNA: TGTGCCAGCAGCGTAGAGGGCGGACGGGAAACATGGGCCTACAATGAGCAGTTCTTC. This sequence encodes CASSVEGGRETWAYNEQFF.

The chain joins TRBV30 to TRBJ2-5, with 9 bases that match TRBD2. After removal of 3 bases from V and 4 bases from J, the junction contained 6 bases not matched to a gene. Germline V gene data show CDR1 as GTSNPN and CDR2 as SVGIG (reference sequence). The CDR3 runs 14 residues. CDR3: CAWRLAGAGETQYF. The DNA for the CDR3 is TGTGCCTGGAGACTAGCGGGTGCAGGAGAGACCCAGTACTTC. The full variable domain, with the rest looked up from reference TRBV30 and TRBJ2-5, is SQTIHQWPATLVQPVGSPLSLECTVEGTSNPNLYWYRQAAGRGLQLLFYSVGIGQISSEVPQNLSASRPQDRQFILSSKKLLLSDSGFYLCAWRLAGAGETQYFGPGTRLLVL.

This chain links TRBV11-3 with TRBJ2-1; 7 positions agree with TRBD2. V lost 4 bases to trimming and J lost 6 bases; unmatched junction nucleotides: 15. CDR1 is SGHNT, CDR2 YENEEA, per germline. The CDR3 contains 17 residues. The CDR3 region is CASSWAGESVVGNEQFF. CDR3 bases: TGTGCCAGCAGCTGGGCGGGAGAATCCGTTGTTGGCAATGAGCAGTTCTTC.

The chain carries TRBV29-1 and TRBJ2-3; 10 positions agree with TRBD1. The CDR3 consists of 15 residues. Germline assignment: CDR1 SQVTM and CDR2 ANQGSEA. J gave up 1 base and V 7 bases, and 8 bases lay outside the gene matches. CDR3 protein: CSAGSGTGGTDTQYF. The CDR3 coding sequence is TGCAGCGCGGGTTCAGGGACAGGGGGCACAGATACGCAGTATTTT.

A single count supports this clone. This sequence joins TRBV12-5 and TRBJ2-7; D is ambiguous. This CDR3 spans 15 amino acids. Germline V CDR1 and CDR2: LGHNT, FRNRAP. V was clipped by 0 bases and J by 2 bases, with 11 bases between them. DNA for the CDR3: TGTGCTAGTGGTTTGGTAGTAGGCAGGACCTACGAGCAGTACTTC. Its protein product is CASGLVVGRTYEQYF.

The CDR3 region has the DNA TGTGCCAGCAGCTCCACCCAAGCTGGCAATCAGCCCCAGCATTTT. Encoded protein: CASSSTQAGNQPQHF. The chain has TRBV7-9 and TRBJ1-5; unclear D gene. This CDR3 has 15 amino acids. Germline CDR1 is SEHNR and CDR2 is FQNEAQ (reference sequence). V was trimmed by 4 bases and J by 2 bases, leaving 12 bases between them.

The gene calls are TRBV5-1 and TRBJ1-2; tentative D call: TRBD1 (6 bases). CDR3 length: 15 residues. V shed 4 bases and J shed 0 bases, with 13 bases lying between them. Germline values: CDR1 SGHRS, CDR2 YFSETQ. The CDR3 protein is CASSRLQGSNYGYTF. The CDR3 coding sequence is TGCGCCAGCAGCCGACTACAGGGATCTAACTATGGCTACACCTTC.